These T cell receptor beta chains were read from a single sample in a study of CD8 T cells in ankylosing spondylitis. TCRdb re-called the 5' RACE reads with MiXCR, one entry per CDR3 protein. This table has some 200,000 distinct CDR3 sequences, roughly 26% appearing once. The sample taken for sequencing was blood, either unsorted or a sorted T cell fraction (not recorded which). These receptors were obtained from a male donor with ankylosing spondylitis or in good health (not recorded which). CDR3s include the opening cysteine and the closing phenylalanine or tryptophan. A D gene is named only where the DNA matches it firmly. Clone sizes are given selectively: once, few, many, or a class where the clone is expanded.

clone_size	v_call	j_call	d_call	cdr3_aa	cdr3_nt
many	TRBV7-2	TRBJ2-4	-	CASSLGARAGGNIQYF	TGTGCCAGCAGCTTAGGGGCCAGGGCCGGAGGAAACATTCAGTACTTC
-	TRBV29-1	TRBJ2-7	-	CSVVASYEQYF	TGCAGCGTTGTGGCGTCCTACGAGCAGTACTTC
-	TRBV25-1	TRBJ2-1	TRBD2	CASSGPMGSGVKYNEQFF	TGTGCCAGCAGTGGCCCCATGGGTAGCGGGGTAAAGTACAATGAGCAGTTCTTC
few	TRBV20-1	TRBJ2-1	-	CSARDLGLLSSYNEQFF	TGCAGTGCTAGAGATCTAGGCCTCCTAAGCTCCTACAATGAGCAGTTCTTC
-	TRBV7-1	TRBJ2-5	TRBD2	CASSSGTSGRNQETQYF	TGTGCCAGCAGCTCGGGGACTAGCGGGAGGAACCAAGAGACCCAGTACTTC
many	TRBV20-1	TRBJ2-7	-	CSARNRGHYEQYF	TGCAGTGCTAGAAACCGGGGCCACTACGAGCAGTACTTC
-	TRBV25-1	TRBJ1-1	-	CASSEGARGNTEAFF	TGTGCCAGCAGTGAGGGGGCGCGGGGGAACACTGAAGCTTTCTTT
few	TRBV29-1	TRBJ2-1	TRBD2	CSSTSGASYNEQFF	TGCAGCTCGACTAGCGGGGCCTCCTACAATGAGCAGTTCTTC
many	TRBV3-1	TRBJ2-1	-	CASSPYSNEQFF	TGTGCCAGCAGCCCATACAGCAATGAGCAGTTCTTC
-	TRBV5-5	TRBJ1-2	-	CASSFTDFGYTF	TGTGCCAGCAGCTTTACGGATTTTGGCTACACCTTC
many	TRBV28	TRBJ2-7	-	CASSLIGSYEQYF	TGTGCCAGCAGTTTAATAGGGTCCTACGAGCAGTACTTC
many	TRBV11-3	TRBJ2-7	-	CASSLDSLLPYEQYF	TGTGCCAGCAGCTTAGATTCCCTTCTTCCATACGAGCAGTACTTC
few	TRBV5-5	TRBJ2-1	-	CASSFYGLAINEQFF	TGTGCCAGCAGCTTTTACGGGCTAGCGATTAATGAGCAGTTCTTC
many	TRBV7-9	TRBJ1-6	TRBD1	CASTGGLYETLHF	TGTGCCTCCACAGGGGGTCTATATGAAACCCTCCACTTT
many	TRBV4-1	TRBJ1-1	-	CASSQGTLDMNTEAFF	TGCGCCAGCAGCCAAGGAACCTTAGATATGAACACTGAAGCTTTCTTT
many	TRBV20-1	TRBJ2-7	-	CSADDRNARQYF	TGCAGTGCAGACGACAGGAATGCTCGGCAGTACTTC
few	TRBV5-1	TRBJ2-5	-	CASSRGKETQYF	TGCGCCAGCAGCCGGGGGAAAGAGACCCAGTACTTC
many	TRBV6-5	TRBJ2-2	TRBD2	CASSSYDAGTSRNTGELFF	TGTGCCAGCAGTTCTTACGACGCCGGGACTAGCAGAAACACCGGGGAGCTGTTTTTT
many	TRBV4-3	TRBJ2-1	TRBD2	CASSQGTGTSGSDF	TGCGCCAGCAGCCAAGGCACCGGGACTAGCGGGAGCGACTTC
many	TRBV29-1	TRBJ2-1	-	CSVISGDSYNEQFF	TGCAGCGTTATCTCGGGAGACTCCTACAATGAGCAGTTCTTC
many	TRBV27	TRBJ2-7	TRBD1	CASSLIGQGAEQYF	TGTGCCAGCAGTTTGATTGGACAGGGCGCCGAGCAGTACTTC
-	TRBV7-2	TRBJ2-5	-	CASSPAPGAQYF	TGTGCCAGCAGCCCGGCGCCCGGGGCCCAGTACTTC
-	TRBV10-3	TRBJ2-5	-	CAISEPRETQYF	TGTGCCATCAGTGAGCCCCGGGAGACCCAGTACTTC
many	TRBV12-3/TRBV12-4	TRBJ2-7	-	CASSSTGDTYEQYF	TGTGCCAGCAGTTCGACAGGCGATACCTACGAGCAGTACTTC
many	TRBV25-1	TRBJ2-1	TRBD2	CASSGGGARSYNEQFF	TGTGCCAGCAGTGGGGGAGGGGCTCGCTCCTACAATGAGCAGTTCTTC
many	TRBV5-1	TRBJ1-3	-	CASSLTSDVGHTIYF	TGCGCCAGCAGCTTAACCTCGGACGTCGGCCACACCATATATTTT
many	TRBV28	TRBJ1-5	-	CASSPKGGGGNQPQHF	TGTGCCAGCAGTCCAAAGGGGGGAGGTGGCAATCAGCCCCAGCATTTT
many	TRBV24-1	TRBJ2-3	-	CATSDSGRDQDF	TGTGCCACCAGTGATTCCGGACGGGACCAGGATTTT
many	TRBV29-1	TRBJ2-5	-	CSVEQGGVLQETQYF	TGCAGCGTTGAACAGGGAGGTGTACTCCAAGAGACCCAGTACTTC
-	TRBV14	TRBJ2-1	-	CASSPRKTYNEQFF	TGTGCCAGCAGCCCGAGGAAAACTTACAATGAGCAGTTCTTC
-	TRBV7-3	TRBJ2-1	TRBD2	CASSLISSGRFTNEQFF	TGTGCCAGCAGCTTAATCTCTAGCGGGAGATTTACCAATGAGCAGTTCTTC
few	TRBV20-1	TRBJ1-2	TRBD1	CSARVGQTYGYTF	TGCAGTGCTAGAGTGGGACAGACCTATGGCTACACCTTC
many	TRBV20-1	TRBJ1-1	TRBD1	CSPWAGGGNTEAFF	TGCAGCCCATGGGCAGGGGGAGGTAACACTGAAGCTTTCTTT
many	TRBV20-1	TRBJ2-3	TRBD2	CSASGSSGNTDTQYF	TGCAGTGCTAGTGGTTCTAGCGGCAACACAGATACGCAGTATTTT